The entry below describes one T cell receptor (beta chain). This sample was included in a study of blood T cell repertoires in COVID-19. Study summary: Whether acute or convalescent, the COVID-19 samples came from the United States, Italy and Spain.

Repertoires were generated with immunoSEQ multiplex PCR, while TCRdb's copy carries only in-frame clones and drops some. The table lists hundreds of thousands of clones, approximately 91% of them singletons. Cohort assignment relied on participant-reported clinical history. The sequence derives from a woman in her thirties who had recovered from COVID-19. Sequencing used PBMCs or T cells enriched from blood (not recorded which).

The CDR3 region has the DNA TGTGCCAGCAGCCAAGTAAGCCGGGACACGACCTACGAGCAGTACTTC. Amino acids: CASSQVSRDTTYEQYF. The chain combines TRBV4-2 with TRBJ2-7; D might be TRBD1 (6 bases). V shed 1 base and J shed 2 bases, with 15 bases lying between them. The germline V gene encodes CDR1 LGHNA and CDR2 YNFKEQ. The CDR3 has 16 residues.